Listed here are 9 T cell receptor beta chains from one sample, sequenced in a study of Graves' ophthalmopathy and Graves' hyperthyroidism. The sequenced template was RNA, covering the TCR beta CDR3 region. Second-round multiplex PCR followed a first-round RT-PCR using HTBI primers. TCRdb re-called the multiplex PCR reads with MiXCR, one entry per CDR3 protein. Among more than 300,000 distinct CDR3 sequences listed, about 15% were seen once. What was sequenced was peripheral blood. The receptors come from an adult woman with stable Graves' hyperthyroidism.

This clonotype was recorded many times. The chain couples TRBV7-2 to TRBJ1-2; TRBD1 matches 7 bases. V lost 5 bases to trimming and J lost 8 bases; unmatched junction nucleotides: 11. There are 14 residues in the CDR3. Per germline, CDR1 SGHTA and CDR2 FQGNSA. The CDR3: CASSPHPGQWGYTF. The CDR3 nucleotides read TGTGCCAGCAGCCCACACCCGGGACAGTGGGGCTACACCTTC.

This clonotype was detected ten times or more. V usage is TRBV20-1 and J usage is TRBJ1-3; perhaps TRBD1 as D (5 bases). This CDR3 has 12 amino acids. CDR1 and CDR2 from the germline V gene are DFQATT and SNEGSKA (reference sequence). Trimming pared 3 bases from V and 6 bases from J, leaving 9 bases between. CDR3 sequence: CSARRRANTIYF. DNA of the CDR3: TGCAGTGCTAGGCGCAGGGCAAACACCATATATTTT.

This clonotype occurred many times. CDR3 amino acids: CASSYSPGRSNTEAFF. CDR3 nucleotide sequence: TGTGCCAGCAGTTACTCGCCAGGGCGATCGAACACTGAAGCTTTCTTT. V usage is TRBV6-5 and J usage is TRBJ1-1; maybe TRBD1 (5 bases). This CDR3 region has 16 residues. Germline V gene data show CDR1 as MNHEY and CDR2 as SVGAGI. Trimming removed 0 bases from V and 1 base from J, with 12 bases in between.

In this sample, this clonotype turned up many times. Compared with germline, one end of the junction differs, possibly owing to a read error. Here the CDR3 DNA reads TGTGCCAGCAGTGGGTTGGACAGGCGGTTTTTC. This gives the protein CASSGLDRRFF. J is TRBJ2-4 and V is TRBV12-3 or TRBV12-4; TRBD1 agrees at 7 bases. CDR3 length: 11 amino acids.

The J gene is TRBJ2-1, the V gene TRBV11-1; 11 bases agree with TRBD2. This CDR3 contains 17 residues. With 4 bases clipped from V and 5 bases from J, the junction kept 10 bases outside the gene matches. Germline loops: CDR1 SGHAT, CDR2 FQDESV (reference sequence). The CDR3 DNA follows: TGTGCCAGCAGCTCAACCGGCGGGACTAGCGGTAACAATGAGCAGTTCTTC. Its translation: CASSSTGGTSGNNEQFF.

This clonotype occurred many times. In DNA form, the CDR3 reads TGTGCCAGCAGTTACTTGACAGGGTACTACGAGCAGTACTTC. It specifies CASSYLTGYYEQYF. The chain recombines TRBV6-5 with TRBJ2-7; 7 nucleotides match TRBD1. Looked up from germline, CDR1 is MNHEY and CDR2 is SVGAGI. V lost 1 base to trimming and J lost 3 bases; unmatched junction nucleotides: 3. The CDR3 length is 14 residues.

With regard to this clonotype: At one boundary the junction diverges from the germline segment, which might be a read error. The chain has TRBV3-1 and TRBJ2-2; a weak D match, TRBD2 (6 bases). The CDR3 totals 15 residues. The germline V gene has CDR1 LGHDT and CDR2 YNNKEL (reference sequence). The DNA for the CDR3 is TGTGCCATCAGCCCGGGACTTCTGAACACCGGGGAGCTGTTTTTT. Translation gives CAISPGLLNTGELFF.

The rearrangement uses TRBV6-1 and TRBJ1-5, with D unclear. Deletions cut 11 bases from V and 1 base from J, with 12 bases between. Per germline, CDR1 MNHNS and CDR2 SASEGT. CDR3 length: 13 amino acids. The CDR3 here is CAGRLDSNQPQHF. In DNA, the CDR3 is TGTGCCGGTAGACTGGACAGCAATCAGCCCCAGCATTTT.

There are many counts of this clonotype. The gene calls are TRBV11-1 and TRBJ2-5; no clear D gene. Trimming removed 3 bases at V and 1 base at J, with 6 bases between. This CDR3 region has 13 residues. Germline V lookup: CDR1 SGHAT, CDR2 FQDESV (reference sequence). The CDR3 coding sequence is TGTGCCAGCAGCTTGGCAGTCCAAGAGACCCAGTACTTC. Its protein product is CASSLAVQETQYF.